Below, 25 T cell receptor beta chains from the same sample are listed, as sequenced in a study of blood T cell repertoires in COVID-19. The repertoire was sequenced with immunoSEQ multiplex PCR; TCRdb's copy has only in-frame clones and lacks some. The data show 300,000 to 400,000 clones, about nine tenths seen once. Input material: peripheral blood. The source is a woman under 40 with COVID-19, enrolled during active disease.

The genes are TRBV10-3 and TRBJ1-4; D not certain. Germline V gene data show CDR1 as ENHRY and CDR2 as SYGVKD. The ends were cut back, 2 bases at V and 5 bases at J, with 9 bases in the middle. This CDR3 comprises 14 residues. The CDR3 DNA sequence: TGTGCCATCAGTGAGGCAGGTGAAAATGAAAAACTGTTTTTT. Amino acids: CAISEAGENEKLFF.

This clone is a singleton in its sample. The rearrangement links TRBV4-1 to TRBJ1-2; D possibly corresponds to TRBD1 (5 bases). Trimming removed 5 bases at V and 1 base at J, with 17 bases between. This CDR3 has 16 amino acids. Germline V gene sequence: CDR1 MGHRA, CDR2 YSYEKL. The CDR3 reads CASSSAGRAVNYGYTF. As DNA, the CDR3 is TGCGCCAGCAGCTCGGCGGGGCGCGCGGTTAACTATGGCTACACCTTC.

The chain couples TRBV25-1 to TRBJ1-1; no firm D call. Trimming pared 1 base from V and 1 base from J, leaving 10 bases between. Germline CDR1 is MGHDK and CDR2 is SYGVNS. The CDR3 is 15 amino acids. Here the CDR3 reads CASSELLSGNTEAFF. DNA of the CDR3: TGTGCCAGCAGTGAATTATTATCGGGGAACACTGAAGCTTTCTTT.

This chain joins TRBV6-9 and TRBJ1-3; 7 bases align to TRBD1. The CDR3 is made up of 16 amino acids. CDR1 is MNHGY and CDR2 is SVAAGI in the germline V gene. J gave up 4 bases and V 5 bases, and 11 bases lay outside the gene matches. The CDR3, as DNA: TGTGCCAGCAGTCCGCCCCGGCAGGGGGACGGAAACACCATATATTTT. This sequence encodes CASSPPRQGDGNTIYF.

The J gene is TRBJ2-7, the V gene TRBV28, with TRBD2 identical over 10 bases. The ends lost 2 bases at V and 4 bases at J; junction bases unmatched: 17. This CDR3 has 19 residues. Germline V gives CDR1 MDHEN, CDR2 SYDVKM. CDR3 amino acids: CASSLPPHLAGVSHYEQYF. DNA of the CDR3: TGTGCCAGCAGTTTACCCCCTCACCTAGCGGGAGTATCCCATTACGAGCAGTACTTC. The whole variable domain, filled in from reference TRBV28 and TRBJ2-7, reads DVKVTQSSRYLVKRTGEKVFLECVQDMDHENMFWYRQDPGLGLRLIYFSYDVKMKEKGDIPEGYSVSREKKERFSLILESASTNQTSMYLCASSLPPHLAGVSHYEQYFGPGTRLTVT.

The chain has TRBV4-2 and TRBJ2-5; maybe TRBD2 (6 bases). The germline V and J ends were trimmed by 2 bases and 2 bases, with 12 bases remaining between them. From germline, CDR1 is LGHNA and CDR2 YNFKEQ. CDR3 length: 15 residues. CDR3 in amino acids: CASSQRVAVQETQYF. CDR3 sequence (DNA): TGTGCCAGCAGCCAAAGGGTAGCGGTTCAAGAGACCCAGTACTTC.

CDR3 protein: CASSQDSAGVGYEQYF. Written as DNA, the CDR3 is TGTGCCAGCAGCCAAGATTCGGCGGGAGTGGGATACGAGCAGTACTTC. This sequence joins TRBV3-1 (or the pseudogene TRBV3-2) and TRBJ2-7; 7 bases agree with TRBD2. The CDR3 totals 16 residues. Germline lookup yields CDR1 LGHDT and CDR2 YNNKEL (reference sequence). Losses at the gene ends were 0 bases for V and 4 bases for J; bases not matched to a gene: 9.

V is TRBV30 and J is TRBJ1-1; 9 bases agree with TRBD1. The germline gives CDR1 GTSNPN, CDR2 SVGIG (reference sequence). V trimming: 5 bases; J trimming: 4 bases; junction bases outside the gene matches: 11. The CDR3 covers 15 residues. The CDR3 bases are TGTGCCTGGGGGAAGGACAGGGGTCCAGTCACTGAAGCTTTCTTT. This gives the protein CAWGKDRGPVTEAFF.

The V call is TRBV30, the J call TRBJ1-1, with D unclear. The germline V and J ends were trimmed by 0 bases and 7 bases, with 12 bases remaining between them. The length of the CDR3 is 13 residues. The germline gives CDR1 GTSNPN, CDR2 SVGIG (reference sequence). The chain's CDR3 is CAWSVIPGGEAFF. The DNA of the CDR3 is TGTGCCTGGAGTGTCATCCCCGGCGGTGAAGCTTTCTTT.

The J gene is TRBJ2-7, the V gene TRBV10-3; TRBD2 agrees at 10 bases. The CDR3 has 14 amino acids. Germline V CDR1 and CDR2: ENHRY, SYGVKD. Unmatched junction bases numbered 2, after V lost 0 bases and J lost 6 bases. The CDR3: CAISESLAGTEQYF. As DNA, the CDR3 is TGTGCCATCAGTGAGTCACTAGCGGGAACCGAGCAGTACTTC.

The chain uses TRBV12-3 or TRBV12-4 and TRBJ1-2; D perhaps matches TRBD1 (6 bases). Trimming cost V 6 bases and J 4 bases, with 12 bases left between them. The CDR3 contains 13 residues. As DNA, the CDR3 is TGTGCCAGCAGCCCTGGGACAACCTATGGCTACACCTTC. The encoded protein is CASSPGTTYGYTF.

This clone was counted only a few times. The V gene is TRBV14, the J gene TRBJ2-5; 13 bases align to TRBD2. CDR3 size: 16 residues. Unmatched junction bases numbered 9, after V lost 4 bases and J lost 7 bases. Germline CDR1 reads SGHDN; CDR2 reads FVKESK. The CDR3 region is CASSPWTSGGVWTQYF. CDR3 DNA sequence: TGTGCCAGCAGCCCTTGGACTAGCGGGGGTGTGTGGACCCAGTACTTC.

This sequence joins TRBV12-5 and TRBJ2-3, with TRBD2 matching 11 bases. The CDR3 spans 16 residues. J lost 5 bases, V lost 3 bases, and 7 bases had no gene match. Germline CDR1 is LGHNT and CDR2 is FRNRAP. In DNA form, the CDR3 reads TGTGCTAGTGGTTTAGGGCTAGCGGGAGGTATAGATACGCAGTATTTT. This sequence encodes CASGLGLAGGIDTQYF.

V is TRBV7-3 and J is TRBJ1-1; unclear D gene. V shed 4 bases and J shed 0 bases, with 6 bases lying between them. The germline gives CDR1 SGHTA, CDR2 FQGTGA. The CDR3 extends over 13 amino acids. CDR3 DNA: TGTGCCAGCAGCTCCTCAGTGAACACTGAAGCTTTCTTT. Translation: CASSSSVNTEAFF.

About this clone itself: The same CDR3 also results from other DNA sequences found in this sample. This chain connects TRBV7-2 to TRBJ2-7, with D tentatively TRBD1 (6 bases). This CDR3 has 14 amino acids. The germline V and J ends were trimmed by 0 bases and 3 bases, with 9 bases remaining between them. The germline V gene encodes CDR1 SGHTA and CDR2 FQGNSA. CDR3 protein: CASSLATGGYEQYF. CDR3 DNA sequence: TGTGCCAGCAGCTTAGCGACAGGAGGCTACGAGCAGTACTTC.

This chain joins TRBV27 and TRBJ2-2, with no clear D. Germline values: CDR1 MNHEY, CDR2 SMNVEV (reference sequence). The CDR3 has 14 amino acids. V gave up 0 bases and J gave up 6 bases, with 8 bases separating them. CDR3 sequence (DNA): TGTGCCAGCAGTTTATCGACTGCTGCCGGGGAGCTGTTTTTT. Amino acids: CASSLSTAAGELFF.

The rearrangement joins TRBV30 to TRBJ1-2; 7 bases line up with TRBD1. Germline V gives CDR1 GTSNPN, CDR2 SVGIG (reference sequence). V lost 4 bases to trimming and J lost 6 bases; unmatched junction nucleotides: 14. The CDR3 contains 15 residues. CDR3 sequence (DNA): TGTGCCTGGACAAAGGGGGCGCCACCCTTAGATGGCTACACCTTC. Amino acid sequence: CAWTKGAPPLDGYTF.

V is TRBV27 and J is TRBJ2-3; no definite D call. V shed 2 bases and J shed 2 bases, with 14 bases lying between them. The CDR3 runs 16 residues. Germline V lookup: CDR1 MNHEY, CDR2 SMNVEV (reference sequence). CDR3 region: CASSLKARGHTDTQYF. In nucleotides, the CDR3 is TGTGCCAGCAGTTTAAAAGCCCGCGGCCACACAGATACGCAGTATTTT.

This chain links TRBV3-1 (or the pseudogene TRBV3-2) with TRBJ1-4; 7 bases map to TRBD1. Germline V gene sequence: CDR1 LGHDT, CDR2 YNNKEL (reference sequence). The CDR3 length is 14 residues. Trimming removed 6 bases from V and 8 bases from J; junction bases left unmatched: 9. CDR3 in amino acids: CASSYDRDGEKLFF. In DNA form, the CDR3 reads TGTGCCAGCAGTTACGACAGGGATGGGGAAAAACTGTTTTTT.

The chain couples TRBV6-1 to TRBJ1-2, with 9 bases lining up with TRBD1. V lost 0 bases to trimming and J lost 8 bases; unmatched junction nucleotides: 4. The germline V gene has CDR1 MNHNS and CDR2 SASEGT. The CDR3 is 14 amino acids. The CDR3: CASSEARTGAGYTF. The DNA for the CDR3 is TGTGCCAGCAGTGAAGCGAGGACAGGGGCGGGCTACACCTTC.

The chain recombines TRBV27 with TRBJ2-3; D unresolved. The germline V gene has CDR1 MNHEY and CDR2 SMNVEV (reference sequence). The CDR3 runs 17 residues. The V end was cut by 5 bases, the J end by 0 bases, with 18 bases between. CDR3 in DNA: TGTGCCAGCAGTCCTCAGTTCCCCGTATCTAGCACAGATACGCAGTATTTT. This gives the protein CASSPQFPVSSTDTQYF.

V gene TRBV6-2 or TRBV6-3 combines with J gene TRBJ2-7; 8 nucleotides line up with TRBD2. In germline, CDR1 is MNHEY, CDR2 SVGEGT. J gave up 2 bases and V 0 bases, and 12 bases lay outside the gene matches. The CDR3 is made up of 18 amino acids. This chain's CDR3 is CASSYSGRALPLAYEQYF. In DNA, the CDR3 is TGTGCCAGCAGTTACTCCGGGAGGGCCCTCCCTCTGGCCTACGAGCAGTACTTC.

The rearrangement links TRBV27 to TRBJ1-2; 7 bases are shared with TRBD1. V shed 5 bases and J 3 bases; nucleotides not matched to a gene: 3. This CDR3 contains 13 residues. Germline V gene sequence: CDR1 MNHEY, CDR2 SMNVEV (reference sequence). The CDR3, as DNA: TGTGCCAGCAGTACCACAGGGGACTATGGCTACACCTTC. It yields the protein CASSTTGDYGYTF.

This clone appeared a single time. CDR3 sequence (DNA): TGCAGTGCTAGTACCAGCGTTATTTACAATGAGCAGTTCTTC. Translation: CSASTSVIYNEQFF. V gene TRBV20-1 combines with J gene TRBJ2-1; D not resolved. Germline CDR1 and CDR2: DFQATT and SNEGSKA (reference sequence). CDR3 length: 14 amino acids. The germline V and J ends were trimmed by 3 bases and 4 bases, with 13 bases remaining between them.

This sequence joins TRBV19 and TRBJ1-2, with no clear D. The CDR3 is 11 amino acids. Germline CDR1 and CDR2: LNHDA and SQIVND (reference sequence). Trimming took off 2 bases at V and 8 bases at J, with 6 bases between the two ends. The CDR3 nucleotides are TGTGCCAGTAGTATAAAGGAGGGCTACACCTTC. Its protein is CASSIKEGYTF. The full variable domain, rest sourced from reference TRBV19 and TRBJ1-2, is DGGITQSPKYLFRKEGQNVTLSCEQNLNHDAMYWYRQDPGQGLRLIYYSQIVNDFQKGDIAEGYSVSREKKESFPLTVTSAQKNPTAFYLCASSIKEGYTFGSGTRLTVV.